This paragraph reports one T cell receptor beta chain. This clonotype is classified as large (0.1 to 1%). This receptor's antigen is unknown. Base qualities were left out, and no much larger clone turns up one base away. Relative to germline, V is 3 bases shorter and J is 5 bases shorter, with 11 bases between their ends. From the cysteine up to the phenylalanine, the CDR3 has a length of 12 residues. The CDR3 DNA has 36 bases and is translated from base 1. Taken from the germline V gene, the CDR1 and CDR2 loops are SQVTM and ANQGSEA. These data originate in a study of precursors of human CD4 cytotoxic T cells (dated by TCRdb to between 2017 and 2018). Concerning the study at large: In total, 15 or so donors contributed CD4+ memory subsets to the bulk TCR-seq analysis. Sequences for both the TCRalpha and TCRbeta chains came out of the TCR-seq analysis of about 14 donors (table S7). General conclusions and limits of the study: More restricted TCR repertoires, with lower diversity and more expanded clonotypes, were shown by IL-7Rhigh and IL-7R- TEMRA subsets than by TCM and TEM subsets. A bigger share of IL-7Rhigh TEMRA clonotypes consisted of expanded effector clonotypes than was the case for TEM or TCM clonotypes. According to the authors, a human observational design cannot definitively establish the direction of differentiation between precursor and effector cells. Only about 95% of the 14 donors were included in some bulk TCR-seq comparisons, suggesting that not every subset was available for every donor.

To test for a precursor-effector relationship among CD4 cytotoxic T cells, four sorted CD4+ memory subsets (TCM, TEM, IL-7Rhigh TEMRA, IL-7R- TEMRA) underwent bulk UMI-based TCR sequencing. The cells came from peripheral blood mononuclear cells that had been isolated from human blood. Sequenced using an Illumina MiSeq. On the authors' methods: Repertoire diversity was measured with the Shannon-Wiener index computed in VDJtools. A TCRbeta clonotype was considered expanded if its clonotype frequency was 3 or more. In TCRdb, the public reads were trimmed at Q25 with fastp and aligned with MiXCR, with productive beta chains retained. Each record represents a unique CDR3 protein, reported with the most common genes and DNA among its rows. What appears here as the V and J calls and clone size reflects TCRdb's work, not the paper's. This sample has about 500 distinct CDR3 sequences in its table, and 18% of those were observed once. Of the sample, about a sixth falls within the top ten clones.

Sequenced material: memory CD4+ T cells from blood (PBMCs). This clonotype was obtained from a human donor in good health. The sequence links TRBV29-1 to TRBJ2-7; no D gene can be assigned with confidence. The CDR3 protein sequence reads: CSVEIAGDEQYF. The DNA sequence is TGCAGCGTTGAGATCGCAGGAGACGAGCAGTACTTC.